The rows below give T cell receptor beta chains drawn from one sample of a study of a mutant IDH1 vaccine in newly diagnosed glioma. Assay: immunoSEQ multiplex PCR; the TCRdb copy retains only in-frame clones and omits some. The data hold around 89,000 clones, with around four fifths observed a single time. The sample consisted of PBMCs, taken from a glioma patient treated with radiotherapy, temozolomide or both. Receptor source: a woman in her forties or fifties with glioma. The CDR3 runs from the conserved cysteine through the conserved F or W. D genes are given only for firm matches. Size tells how often a clone was seen (once, few, many) or the class of an expanded clone, and some rows leave it out.

clone_size cdr3_length d_call j_call v_call cdr3_aa cdr3_nt
few 15 - TRBJ2-2 TRBV5-1 CASSSGTDNTGELFF TGCGCCAGCAGCTCGGGGACGGATAACACCGGGGAGCTGTTTTTT
- 12 - TRBJ1-1 TRBV5-4 CASSLVAGEAFF TGTGCCAGCAGCTTGGTAGCAGGGGAAGCTTTCTTT
few 12 TRBD2 TRBJ2-3 TRBV7-2 CASSTQRGARDF TGTGCCAGCAGCACCCAGCGGGGGGCCAGGGATTTT
- 17 - TRBJ2-5 TRBV7-2 CASSKTGLNTYQETQYF TGTGCCAGCAGCAAGACCGGTTTAAATACGTACCAAGAGACCCAGTACTTC
- 14 - TRBJ1-2 TRBV19 CASSISSANYGYTF TGTGCCAGTAGTATTTCCAGTGCTAACTATGGCTACACCTTC
- 14 - TRBJ1-1 TRBV2 CASSHRDPNTEAFF TGTGCCAGCAGCCACAGGGACCCGAACACTGAAGCTTTCTTT
- 15 TRBD1 TRBJ1-2 TRBV7-9 CASSLAQGDKDGYTF TGTGCCAGCAGCTTAGCTCAGGGGGATAAGGATGGCTACACCTTC
- 13 - TRBJ2-7 TRBV27 CASSLFQRYEQYF TGTGCCAGCAGTTTATTCCAGAGGTACGAGCAGTACTTC
- 12 - TRBJ1-2 TRBV7-2 CASSNPDYGYTF TGTGCCAGCAGTAACCCAGACTATGGCTACACCTTC
- 14 - TRBJ1-3 TRBV7-9 CASSLVSPGNTIYF TGTGCCAGCAGCTTAGTTTCTCCTGGAAACACCATATATTTT
few 13 - TRBJ1-1 TRBV5-1 CASSETMNTEAFF TGCGCCAGCAGCGAGACAATGAACACTGAAGCTTTCTTT
- 18 TRBD2 TRBJ2-5 TRBV4-2 CASSQDTRAAGGQETQYF TGTGCCAGCAGCCAAGATACGCGAGCGGCGGGGGGGCAAGAGACCCAGTACTTC
- 15 - TRBJ2-7 TRBV11-2 CASRDTVVSSYEQYF TGTGCCAGCAGGGATACAGTGGTTAGCTCCTACGAGCAGTACTTC
many 16 - TRBJ1-5 TRBV18 CASSPAGGTNNQPQHF TGTGCCAGCTCTCCCGCGGGAGGGACTAACAATCAGCCCCAGCATTTT
- 18 - TRBJ1-4 TRBV7-4 CASSLATSGTAIWEKLFF TGTGCCAGCAGCTTAGCAACTTCTGGGACCGCGATTTGGGAAAAACTGTTTTTT
- 11 - TRBJ1-1 TRBV19 CASVTGFEAFF TGTGCCAGTGTCACAGGGTTTGAAGCTTTCTTT
- 11 - TRBJ2-1 TRBV5-4 CASSFREKQFF TGTGCCAGCAGCTTCCGGGAAAAGCAGTTCTTC
- 11 TRBD1 TRBJ1-6 TRBV28 CASSFRDRDHF TGTGCCAGCAGTTTCAGGGACAGGGACCACTTT
once 14 - TRBJ2-1 TRBV6-5 CASSYSRSGGEQFF TGTGCCAGCAGTTACTCCCGGTCGGGCGGTGAGCAGTTCTTC
- 16 - TRBJ1-1 TRBV12-5 CASGPSGRGGNTEAFF TGTGCTAGTGGTCCAAGCGGACGCGGAGGGAACACTGAAGCTTTCTTT
- 13 TRBD2 TRBJ2-1 TRBV19 CASSSGTTVSQFF TGTGCCAGTAGTTCCGGGACTACCGTATCGCAGTTCTTC
- 13 - TRBJ2-7 TRBV19 CASSKGHLYEQYF TGTGCCTCTTCAAAAGGACACCTCTACGAGCAGTACTTC
- 14 TRBD2 TRBJ2-1 TRBV30 CAWKGTSGVSEQFF TGTGCCTGGAAAGGGACTAGCGGAGTCAGTGAGCAGTTCTTC
- 13 - TRBJ1-2 TRBV27 CASSGPSNYGYTF TGTGCCAGCAGTGGGCCGTCTAACTATGGCTACACCTTC
- 16 - TRBJ1-5 TRBV5-4 CASSLWASQFHQPQHF TGTGCCAGCAGCTTGTGGGCCTCTCAGTTCCATCAGCCCCAGCATTTT
- 16 - TRBJ1-1 TRBV7-9 CASSPRGEGMNTEAFF TGTGCCAGCAGCCCTAGGGGAGAGGGCATGAACACTGAAGCTTTCTTT
- 13 TRBD1 TRBJ2-3 TRBV5-4 CASSSQGTDTQYF TGTGCCAGCAGCTCACAGGGGACAGATACGCAGTATTTT
- 11 - TRBJ1-1 TRBV6-1 CASSESREAFF TGTGCCAGCAGTGAGTCCAGGGAAGCTTTCTTT
once 15 - TRBJ1-2 TRBV15 CATSRDKSRGRNYTF TGTGCCACCAGCAGAGACAAAAGTAGAGGCCGAAACTACACCTTC
- 14 - TRBJ1-2 TRBV19 CASSLRIGGHGYTF TGTGCCAGTAGTCTCCGGATCGGGGGTCATGGCTACACCTTC
- 16 TRBD1 TRBJ1-2 TRBV5-1 CASSSDRGMTNYGYTF TGCGCCAGCAGCTCGGACAGGGGGATGACTAACTATGGCTACACCTTC
- 16 TRBD1 TRBJ2-1 TRBV5-3 CARSLDQGVRFSEQFF TGTGCCAGAAGCTTGGATCAGGGGGTCCGGTTTAGTGAGCAGTTCTTC
- 15 TRBD2 TRBJ2-6 TRBV6-5 CASWGGGTGANVLTF TGTGCCAGCTGGGGCGGGGGAACTGGGGCCAACGTCCTGACTTTC
- 14 - TRBJ1-4 TRBV28 CASSSGTSWEKLFF TGTGCCAGCAGTTCAGGGACATCTTGGGAAAAACTGTTTTTT
- 13 TRBD1 TRBJ1-4 TRBV6-1 CASTGRGTSKLFF TGTGCCAGCACCGGCAGGGGGACCTCCAAACTGTTTTTT
- 12 - TRBJ2-7 TRBV5-1 CASSSPSVEQYF TGCGCCAGCAGCTCACCGTCCGTGGAGCAGTACTTC